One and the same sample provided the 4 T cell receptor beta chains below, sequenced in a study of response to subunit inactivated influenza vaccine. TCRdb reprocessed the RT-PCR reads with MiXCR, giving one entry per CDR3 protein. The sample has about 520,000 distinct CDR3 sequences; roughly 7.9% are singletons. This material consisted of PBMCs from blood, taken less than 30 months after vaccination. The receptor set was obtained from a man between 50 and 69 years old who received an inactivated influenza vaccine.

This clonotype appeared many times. The CDR3 loop reads CASDRSGSYEQYF. The DNA for the CDR3 is TGTGCCAGTGACAGGTCGGGGTCCTACGAGCAGTACTTC. The rearrangement uses TRBV28 and TRBJ2-7, with D possibly TRBD1 on 6 matching bases. V was trimmed by 9 bases and J by 1 base, leaving 13 bases between them. There are 13 residues in the CDR3. Germline V gives CDR1 MDHEN, CDR2 SYDVKM.

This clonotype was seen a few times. The CDR3 region has the DNA TGCAGCGTTCAGGGGGGTAGCTCGGTTCGGACAGATACGCAGTATTTT. Residues: CSVQGGSSVRTDTQYF. The J gene is TRBJ2-3, the V gene TRBV29-1, with a possible D match to TRBD1 (7 bases). The CDR3 length is 16 residues. V lost 5 bases to trimming and J lost 3 bases, with 21 bases between them. The germline CDR1 and CDR2 sequences are SQVTM and ANQGSEA.

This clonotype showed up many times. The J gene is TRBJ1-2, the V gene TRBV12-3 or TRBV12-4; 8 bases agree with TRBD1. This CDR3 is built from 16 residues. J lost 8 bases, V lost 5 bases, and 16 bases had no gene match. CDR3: CASSAPQGARGKGYTF. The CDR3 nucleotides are TGTGCCAGCAGTGCCCCCCAGGGGGCTCGGGGAAAGGGCTACACCTTC.

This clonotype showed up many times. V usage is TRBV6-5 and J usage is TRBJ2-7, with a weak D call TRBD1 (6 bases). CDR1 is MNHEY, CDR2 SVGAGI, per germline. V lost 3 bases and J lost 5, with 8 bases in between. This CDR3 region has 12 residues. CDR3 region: CASSYGGHEQYF. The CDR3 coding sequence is TGTGCCAGCAGTTATGGGGGCCACGAGCAGTACTTC.